These T cell receptor beta chains were read from a single sample in a study of early T cells in non-severe SARS-CoV-2 infection. One entry per CDR3 protein, called by TCRdb with MiXCR from the 5' RACE reads. There are tens of thousands of distinct CDR3 sequences in the sample; almost 7.5% occur only once, and around 7.9% lies in the top ten. The sample taken for sequencing was whole blood. These receptors all stem from an adult who was a healthcare worker with PCR-confirmed SARS-CoV-2 infection or an uninfected control (not recorded which). Each CDR3 is given with its conserved first and last residue. A D gene is named only where the DNA matches it firmly. Clone size appears in some rows only: once, few, many, or a class for an expanded clone.

j_call v_call clone_size d_call cdr3_nt cdr3_aa
TRBJ2-2 TRBV24-1 many - TGTGCCACCGCGGATGTCGACGCCGGGGAGCTGTTTTTT CATADVDAGELFF
TRBJ1-5 TRBV5-6 - - TGTGCCAGCAGCTACGGAGCCGGGGGAGGCAATCAGCCCCAGCATTTT CASSYGAGGGNQPQHF
TRBJ1-2 TRBV10-3 - - TGTGCCATCAGTGAGTCGGGAGGGGAAGATGGCTACACCTTC CAISESGGEDGYTF
TRBJ2-3 TRBV5-1 - - TGCGCCAGCAGCTTGGAGGGCCTCACAGATACGCAGTATTTT CASSLEGLTDTQYF
TRBJ1-2 TRBV20-1 - - TGCAGTGCTAGAGATCTTGGGGCGGGCTACACCTTC CSARDLGAGYTF
TRBJ2-3 TRBV2 many TRBD1 TGTGCCAGTAGAAAGTCCGGGACAGGGGGCACAGATACGCAGTATTTT CASRKSGTGGTDTQYF
TRBJ2-1 TRBV20-1 many - TGCAGTGCTAGCGTGTTTCGGGGATGTGAGCAGTTCTTC CSASVFRGCEQFF
TRBJ1-1 TRBV15 - TRBD1 TGTGCCACCAGCAGAGATAGAGGACAGGCGAGCACTGAAGCTTTCTTT CATSRDRGQASTEAFF
TRBJ2-5 TRBV7-6 - TRBD2 TGTGCCAGCAGCAAAAGACTAGCGGGGGATACACAAGAGACCCAGTACTTC CASSKRLAGDTQETQYF
TRBJ2-7 TRBV19 many TRBD1 TGTGCCAGTAGTATCGGGACAGACTACGAGCAGTACTTC CASSIGTDYEQYF
TRBJ2-1 TRBV20-1 many - TGCAGTGCTAGAGATCGCGGGGGCAGGAATGAGCAGTTCTTC CSARDRGGRNEQFF
TRBJ2-3 TRBV4-3 - TRBD2 TGCGCCAGCAGCCAAGATTTGGAGGCTAGCGGCTATACAGATACGCAGTATTTT CASSQDLEASGYTDTQYF
TRBJ2-1 TRBV4-1 many - TGCGCCAGCAGCCAAGGGGGCAGCCACTACAATGAGCAGTTCTTC CASSQGGSHYNEQFF
TRBJ2-1 TRBV30 many - TGTGCCTGGAGTAAGACTGGAAGCTACAATGAGCAGTTCTTC CAWSKTGSYNEQFF
TRBJ2-2 TRBV20-1 many - TGCAGTGCTAGAGGGGGGAGGACCGGGGAGCTGTTTTTT CSARGGRTGELFF
TRBJ1-3 TRBV4-1 few - TGCGCCAGCAGCCAAGAGTCTTTAGGGGGAATCGGGTCGAACACCATATATTTT CASSQESLGGIGSNTIYF
TRBJ2-2 TRBV12-3/TRBV12-4 few - TGTGCCAGCAGCTCATCAGACACCGGGGAGCTGTTTTTT CASSSSDTGELFF
TRBJ2-1 TRBV20-1 many - TGCAGTGCTAGCGGGATGGTTGGGAATGAGCAGTTCTTC CSASGMVGNEQFF
TRBJ1-2 TRBV6-6 - - TGTGCCAGCAGTTTCCCTGCGGAAGGGAACCTTCGCGGCTACACCTTC CASSFPAEGNLRGYTF
TRBJ2-7 TRBV9 many - TGTGCCAGCAGCGTAGATCAGGGCCCCTACGAGCAGTACTTC CASSVDQGPYEQYF
TRBJ1-4 TRBV19 - - TGTGCCAGTAGTCGACAGGCAACTAATGAAAAACTGTTTTTT CASSRQATNEKLFF
TRBJ2-2 TRBV15 - - TGTGCCACCAGCCCCTCGGCGTTCACCGGGGAGCTGTTTTTT CATSPSAFTGELFF
TRBJ2-7 TRBV4-3 many - TGCGCCAGCAGCCAAACGGAGAGCTCCTACGAGCAGTACTTC CASSQTESSYEQYF
TRBJ2-2 TRBV29-1 many - TGCAGCGTTGAAGGCGGACCGGGCCGCAGTAACACCGGGGAGCTGTTTTTT CSVEGGPGRSNTGELFF
TRBJ1-1 TRBV29-1 many - TGCAGCGTCGAACAGGCGAACACTGAAGCTTTCTTT CSVEQANTEAFF
TRBJ2-3 TRBV20-1 - TRBD2 TGCAGTGCTAGATGGACTAGCGGGGCGTTCATGGCAGATACGCAGTATTTT CSARWTSGAFMADTQYF
TRBJ2-7 TRBV18 few TRBD1 TGTGCCAGCTCACCAAGCAGGGGGCGCGAGCAGTACTTC CASSPSRGREQYF
TRBJ1-1 TRBV19 few - TGTCGCAGTAGCCCGAACGGCAGGGAGACCACTGAAGCTTTCTTT CRSSPNGRETTEAFF
TRBJ1-1 TRBV18 few TRBD1 TGTGCCAGCTCGGGACAGGAGAACACTGAAGCTTTCTTT CASSGQENTEAFF
TRBJ1-1 TRBV7-3 few - TGTGCCAGCAGCTACCTGGCGAACACTGAAGCTTTCTTT CASSYLANTEAFF
TRBJ2-7 TRBV6-1 many TRBD1 TGTGCCAGCAGTGTCAACAGGGGGCTTTACGAGCAGTACTTC CASSVNRGLYEQYF
TRBJ1-1 TRBV6-5 few - TGTGCCAGCAGCCCCGTAGGTGGCACTGAAGCTTTCTTT CASSPVGGTEAFF
TRBJ1-5 TRBV6-2/TRBV6-3 many TRBD1 TGTGCCAGCAGTTACCCACAGGGGGTTCATCAACAGCCCCAGCATTTT CASSYPQGVHQQPQHF
TRBJ2-3 TRBV7-2 - TRBD2 TGTGCCAGCAGCTTAGGACTAGCGGGGGTCGCAGATACGCAGTATTTT CASSLGLAGVADTQYF
TRBJ1-4 TRBV19 many - TGTGCCAGTAGCCGTTACAGGGCCGGGACTAATGAAAAACTGTTTTTT CASSRYRAGTNEKLFF
TRBJ2-7 TRBV20-1 few - TGCAGTGCTTTGCCGGGGGCTTCGGGGGAGCAGTACTTC CSALPGASGEQYF
TRBJ2-7 TRBV28 - TRBD1 TGTGCCAGCAGTTTCCCTCAAACTACGAACGACAGGGGCCTCTACGAGCAGTACTTC CASSFPQTTNDRGLYEQYF